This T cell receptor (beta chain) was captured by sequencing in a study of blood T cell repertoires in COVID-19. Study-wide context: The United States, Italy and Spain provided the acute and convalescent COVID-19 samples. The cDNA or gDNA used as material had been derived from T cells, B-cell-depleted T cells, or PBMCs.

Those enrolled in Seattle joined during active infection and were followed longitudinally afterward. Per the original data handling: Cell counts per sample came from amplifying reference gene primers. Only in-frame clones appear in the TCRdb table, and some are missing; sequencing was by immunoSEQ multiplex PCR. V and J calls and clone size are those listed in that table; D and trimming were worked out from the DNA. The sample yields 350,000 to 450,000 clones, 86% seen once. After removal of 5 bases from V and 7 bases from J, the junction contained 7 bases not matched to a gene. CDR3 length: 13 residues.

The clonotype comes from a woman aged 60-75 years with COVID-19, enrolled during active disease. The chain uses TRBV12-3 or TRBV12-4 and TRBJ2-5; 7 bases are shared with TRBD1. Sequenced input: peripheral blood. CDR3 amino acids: CASSPVTGLTQYF. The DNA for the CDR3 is TGTGCCAGCAGTCCCGTGACAGGGTTGACCCAGTACTTC.